This T cell receptor beta chain was obtained from a study of regulatory T cells in long-lasting Graves disease. Stated time point: newly diagnosed GD, antithyroid drugs for less than 3 months. PBMC RNA was the source of the TCR library. Graves' disease diagnosis relied on American Thyroid Association guidelines. In this cohort, patients came from an endocrinology department located in Xi'an, China. This clonotype appeared many times. Library construction for TCR beta used iRepertoire HTBI primers and Arm-PCR of CDR3 regions. Each CDR3 protein is one row after TCRdb ran MiXCR on the multiplex PCR reads. The repertoire includes hundreds of thousands of distinct CDR3 sequences, 15% to 20% of them detected once, and 25% to 30% sits in the top ten. The sample was also linked to a second study, of T cells in Graves' hyperthyroidism and ophthalmopathy. That paper notes: The primer set for the first-round RT-PCR of the TCR CDR3 was HTBI.

The origin of this receptor is a man aged 40-49 years with Graves disease. Sequenced here: peripheral blood mononuclear cells (PBMCs), sampled at new diagnosis, from a patient treated with antithyroid drugs.

For the CDR3, the DNA is TGTGCCAGCAGCCGACCCCCGGGGACGGGCAATCAGCCCCAGCATTTT. Its protein product is CASSRPPGTGNQPQHF. This chain connects TRBV6-2 or TRBV6-3 to TRBJ1-5, with D possibly TRBD1 on 5 matching bases. The ends were cut back, 6 bases at V and 2 bases at J, with 17 bases in the middle. This CDR3 contains 16 residues. Germline V lookup: CDR1 MNHEY, CDR2 SVGEGT.